These T cell receptor beta chains were read from a single sample in a study of radiotherapy plus CTLA-4 blockade in lung cancer. Measured with immunoSEQ multiplex PCR; TCRdb has only the in-frame clones, and not every one. The table shows around 130,000 clones, with 85% to 90% occurring only once. The sample consisted of peripheral blood, taken from a patient treated with radiotherapy plus ipilimumab. All receptors come from a human donor with non-small cell lung cancer that progressed on radiotherapy plus ipilimumab. CDR3s include the opening cysteine and the closing phenylalanine or tryptophan. A D gene is named only where the DNA matches it firmly. Only some rows state a clone size, as once, few, many or a class for expanded clones.

J | size | D | V | DNA | CDR3
TRBJ2-1 | - | - | TRBV5-4 | TGTGCCAGCAGATGGGACATTCACAATGAGCAGTTCTTC | CASRWDIHNEQFF
TRBJ2-5 | - | - | TRBV28 | TGTGCCAGCAGCTCGGGTTCTAAGGGAGTGAAACGGGAGACCCAGTACTTC | CASSSGSKGVKRETQYF
TRBJ1-4 | - | TRBD1 | TRBV7-8 | TGTGCCAGCAGCTGGATGGACAGGGTTAATGAAAAACTGTTTTTT | CASSWMDRVNEKLFF
TRBJ1-1 | - | TRBD1 | TRBV5-1 | TGCGCCAGCAGGGAGGGAGGAAGGAGGACAGGGCGTTCGGACACTGAAGCTTTCTTT | CASREGGRRTGRSDTEAFF
TRBJ1-1 | - | - | TRBV2 | TGTGCCAGCGGAGGACAGACGCGCCAGGCTGAAGCTTTCTTT | CASGGQTRQAEAFF
TRBJ2-7 | - | - | TRBV9 | TGTGCCAGCAGCGTAGCTACCGGCGGCTACGAGCAGTACTTC | CASSVATGGYEQYF
TRBJ2-1 | - | - | TRBV13 | TGTGCCAGCAGCTCGCCTAGGGTAGCCGAGCAGTTCTTC | CASSSPRVAEQFF
TRBJ2-2 | - | - | TRBV11-2 | TGTGCCAGCAGCCCACAGTCTCTAGCGGGACAGGGTGGCGGGGAGCTGTTTTTT | CASSPQSLAGQGGGELFF
TRBJ1-2 | once | - | TRBV20-1 | TGCAGTGGGAGAGAAGATGGCTACACCTTC | CSGREDGYTF
TRBJ2-3 | - | - | TRBV2 | TGTGCCAGCAAGGCGGCAGGTACGCAGTATTTT | CASKAAGTQYF
TRBJ2-7 | once | TRBD2 | TRBV6-6 | TGTGCTAGCAGTTTACCGGGACTAGAGAAATACGAGCAGTACTTC | CASSLPGLEKYEQYF
TRBJ2-2 | - | TRBD2 | TRBV9 | TGTGCCAGCAGCGCGGGAGGGAGATCCTCCGGGGAGCTGTTTTTT | CASSAGGRSSGELFF
TRBJ1-1 | - | - | TRBV5-1 | TGCGCCAGCAGCTTGGGAGTCCTCGACACTGAAGCTTTCTTT | CASSLGVLDTEAFF
TRBJ2-6 | - | - | TRBV7-8 | TGTGCCAGCAGCTTAGCTCCTGGACAAACGGGGTCTGGGGCCAACGTCCTGACTTTC | CASSLAPGQTGSGANVLTF
TRBJ2-3 | - | TRBD1 | TRBV5-1 | TGTGCCAGCAGCTTCGACAGGGTCGATACGCAGTATTTC | CASSFDRVDTQYF
TRBJ2-1 | - | - | TRBV10-3 | TGTGCCGCAGGGGTCGACCATGAGCAGTTCTTC | CAAGVDHEQFF
TRBJ1-1 | - | TRBD1 | TRBV4-1 | TGCGCCAGCAGCCAAGCGACAGGGACCGCTGAAGCTTTCTTT | CASSQATGTAEAFF
TRBJ2-2 | - | - | TRBV6-5 | TGTGCCAGCAGTCTCAAGGGACCGAACACCGGGGAGCTGTTTTTT | CASSLKGPNTGELFF
TRBJ1-2 | - | - | TRBV21-1 | TGTGCCAGCAGCGCAAAGTATCCGGACAGGGGGAAAATAAGGCCTTATGGCTACACCTTC | CASSAKYPDRGKIRPYGYTF
TRBJ2-5 | - | TRBD2 | TRBV7-9 | TGTGCCAGCAGCTTAGCGTTTGGCGGGAGAGGGGAGACCCAGTACTTC | CASSLAFGGRGETQYF
TRBJ1-2 | - | - | TRBV6-1 | TGTGCCAGCAGTGAAGCCACAGGGCCGCATGGCTACACCTTC | CASSEATGPHGYTF
TRBJ1-1 | - | TRBD1 | TRBV4-2 | TGTGCCAGCAGCCGGAACCAGGGACAGCAGAACACTGAAGCTTTCTTT | CASSRNQGQQNTEAFF
TRBJ1-1 | - | TRBD1 | TRBV6-5 | TGTGCCAGCAGTTCCCTCAGGGGGGCGGAAGCTTTCTTT | CASSSLRGAEAFF
TRBJ2-1 | - | - | TRBV2 | TGTGCCAGCAGTGATAGGGAAGGGGGATTAGAGCAGTTCTTC | CASSDREGGLEQFF
TRBJ2-5 | - | - | TRBV4-1 | TGCGCCAGCAGCCCTACTAGTGGAGAGACCCAGTACTTC | CASSPTSGETQYF
TRBJ1-1 | - | - | TRBV6-7 | TGTGCCAGCAGTTCGGGGGCTAGATATTTGAACACTGAAGCTTTCTTT | CASSSGARYLNTEAFF
TRBJ2-1 | - | TRBD1 | TRBV25-1 | TGTGCCAGCAGCCCCGGACAGGGGTTAGATGAGCAGTTCTTC | CASSPGQGLDEQFF
TRBJ2-1 | once | TRBD1 | TRBV19 | TGTGCCAGTACCGGACGGACAGGCTACAATGAGCAGTTCTTC | CASTGRTGYNEQFF
TRBJ2-1 | - | - | TRBV10-3 | TGTGCCATCAGTGCATTTACGGACTCCTACAATGAGCAGTTCTTC | CAISAFTDSYNEQFF
TRBJ1-4 | - | TRBD1 | TRBV5-1 | TGCGCCAGCAGATCACCGGGACAGGGTAATGAAAAACTGTTTTTT | CASRSPGQGNEKLFF
TRBJ2-3 | once | - | TRBV6-1 | TGTGCCAGCAGGGGGGTAACCTTGGGCGCAGATACGCAGTATTTT | CASRGVTLGADTQYF
TRBJ1-4 | - | TRBD1 | TRBV6-5 | TGTGCCAGCTCCCGACAGGGCCCAACTAATGAAAAACTGTTTTTT | CASSRQGPTNEKLFF
TRBJ1-1 | once | TRBD1 | TRBV29-1 | TGCAGCGGGGCCAGGGGGTCGAACACTGAAGCTTTCTTT | CSGARGSNTEAFF
TRBJ1-4 | - | - | TRBV27 | TGTGCCAGCAACCCCCAGGGCGCTGCTAATGAAAAACTGTTTTTT | CASNPQGAANEKLFF
TRBJ2-1 | few | TRBD2 | TRBV19 | TGTGCCAGTAGTCTTACTAGCGGGAGTGTAACTGAGCAGTTCTTC | CASSLTSGSVTEQFF
TRBJ2-7 | - | TRBD1 | TRBV19 | TGTGCCAGTAGTTTCTCCGGGACAGGGGGCTACGAGCAGTACTTC | CASSFSGTGGYEQYF
TRBJ2-5 | - | TRBD2 | TRBV9 | TGTGCCAGCAGCGTCGGGACTAGCGGGAGATTGGTGGAGACCCAGTACTTC | CASSVGTSGRLVETQYF
TRBJ2-3 | - | TRBD2 | TRBV5-1 | TGCGCCAGCAGACAAGGACTAGCGGGACTCCGTATCGCAGATACGCAGTATTTT | CASRQGLAGLRIADTQYF
TRBJ2-7 | - | - | TRBV7-8 | TGTGCCAGCAGCTTTCTTATTCGGGGGGCAACGGTGGGCGAGCAGTACTTC | CASSFLIRGATVGEQYF
TRBJ1-5 | - | - | TRBV7-6 | TGTGCCAGCAGCGTCTTGAGGGGGTCCCAGCCCCAGCATTTT | CASSVLRGSQPQHF
TRBJ2-1 | few | - | TRBV19 | TGTGCCAGTAGTCCACAGGACGATGAGCAGTTCTTC | CASSPQDDEQFF
TRBJ2-7 | - | TRBD2 | TRBV5-4 | TGTGCCAGCAGCATCAGTTCTAGCGGGAGCTACGAGCAGTACTTC | CASSISSSGSYEQYF
TRBJ2-1 | - | - | TRBV7-9 | TGTGCCAGCAGCTCGGGGTTATATGAGCAGTTCTTC | CASSSGLYEQFF